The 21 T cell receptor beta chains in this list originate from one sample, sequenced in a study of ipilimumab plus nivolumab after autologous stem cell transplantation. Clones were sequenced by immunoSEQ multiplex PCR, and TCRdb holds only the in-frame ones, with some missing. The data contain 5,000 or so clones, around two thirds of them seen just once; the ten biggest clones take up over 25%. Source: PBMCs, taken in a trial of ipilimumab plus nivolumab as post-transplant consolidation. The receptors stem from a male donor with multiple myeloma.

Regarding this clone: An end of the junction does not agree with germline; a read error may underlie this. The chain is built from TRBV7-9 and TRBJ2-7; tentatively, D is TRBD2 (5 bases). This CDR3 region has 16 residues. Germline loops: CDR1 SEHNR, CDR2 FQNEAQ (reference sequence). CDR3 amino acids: CASSQDYTESGDEQYF. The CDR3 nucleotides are TGCGCCAGCAGCCAAGACTATACTGAATCTGGGGACGAGCAGTACTTC.

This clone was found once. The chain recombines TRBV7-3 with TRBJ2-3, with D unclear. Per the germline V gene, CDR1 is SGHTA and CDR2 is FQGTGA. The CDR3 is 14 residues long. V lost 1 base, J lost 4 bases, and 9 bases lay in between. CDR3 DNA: TGTGCCAGCAGCTTAAGGGGTCATCCAGATACGCAGTATTTT. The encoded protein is CASSLRGHPDTQYF.

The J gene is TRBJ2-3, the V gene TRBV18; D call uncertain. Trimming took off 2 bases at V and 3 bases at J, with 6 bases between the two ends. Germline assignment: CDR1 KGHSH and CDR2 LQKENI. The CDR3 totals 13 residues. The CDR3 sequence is CASSPANTDTQYF. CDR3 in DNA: TGTGCCAGCTCACCAGCTAATACAGATACGCAGTATTTT.

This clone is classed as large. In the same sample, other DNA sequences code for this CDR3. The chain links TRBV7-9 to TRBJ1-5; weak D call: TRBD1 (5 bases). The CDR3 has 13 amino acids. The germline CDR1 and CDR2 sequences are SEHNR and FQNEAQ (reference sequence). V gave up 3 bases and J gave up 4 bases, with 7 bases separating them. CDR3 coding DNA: TGTGCCAGCAGCTTGGGACCGAATCAGCCCCAGCATTTT. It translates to CASSLGPNQPQHF.

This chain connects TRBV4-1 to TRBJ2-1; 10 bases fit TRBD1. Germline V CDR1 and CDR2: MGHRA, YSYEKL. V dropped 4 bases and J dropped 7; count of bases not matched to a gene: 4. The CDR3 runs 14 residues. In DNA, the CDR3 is TGCGCCAGCAGCCGGGCGGGACAGGGGAATGAGCAGTTCTTC. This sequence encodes CASSRAGQGNEQFF.

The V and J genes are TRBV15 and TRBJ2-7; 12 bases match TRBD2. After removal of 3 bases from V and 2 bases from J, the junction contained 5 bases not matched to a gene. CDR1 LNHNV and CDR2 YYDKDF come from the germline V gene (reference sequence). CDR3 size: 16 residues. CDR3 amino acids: CATSSHASGRAYEQYF. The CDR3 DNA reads TGTGCCACCAGCAGTCACGCTAGCGGGAGGGCCTACGAGCAGTACTTC.

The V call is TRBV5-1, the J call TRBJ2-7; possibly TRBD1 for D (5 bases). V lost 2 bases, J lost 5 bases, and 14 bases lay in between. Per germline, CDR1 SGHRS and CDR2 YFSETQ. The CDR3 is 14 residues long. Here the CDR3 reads CASSFDSAPDEQYF. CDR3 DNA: TGCGCCAGCAGCTTCGACAGTGCCCCCGACGAGCAGTACTTC.

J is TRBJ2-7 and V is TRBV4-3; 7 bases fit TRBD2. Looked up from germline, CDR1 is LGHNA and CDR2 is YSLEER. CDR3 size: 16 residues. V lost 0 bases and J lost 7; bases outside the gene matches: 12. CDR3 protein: CASSQDSGLRLGEQYF. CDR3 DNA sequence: TGCGCCAGCAGCCAAGATTCGGGACTAAGGCTGGGTGAGCAGTACTTC.

The CDR3 sequence: CASSLRVGQGGSNEQFF. The CDR3, as DNA: TGTGCCAGCAGTTTAAGGGTCGGGCAGGGTGGGTCCAATGAGCAGTTCTTC. This rearrangement joins TRBV28 to TRBJ2-1, with D possibly TRBD1 on 5 matching bases. Trimming shortened V by 2 bases and J by 6 bases, and 20 bases separated the two germline ends. The CDR3 extends over 17 amino acids. Germline V CDR1 and CDR2: MDHEN, SYDVKM.

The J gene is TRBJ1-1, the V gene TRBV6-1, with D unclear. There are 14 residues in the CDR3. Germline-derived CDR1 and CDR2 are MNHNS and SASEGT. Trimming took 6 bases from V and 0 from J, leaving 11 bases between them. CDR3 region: CASSPHNLNTEAFF. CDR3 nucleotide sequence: TGTGCCAGCAGCCCCCACAACCTGAACACTGAAGCTTTCTTT.

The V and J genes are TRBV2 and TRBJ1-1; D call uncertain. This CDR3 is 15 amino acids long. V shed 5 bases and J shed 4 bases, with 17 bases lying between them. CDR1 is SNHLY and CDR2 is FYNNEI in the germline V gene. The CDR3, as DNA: TGTGCCAGCAGTCCCCGAAGCGGTCTGAGCACTGAAGCTTTCTTT. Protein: CASSPRSGLSTEAFF.

The CDR3 spells CASSLGGSRGGSYEQYF. In nucleotides, the CDR3 is TGTGCCAGCAGTTTAGGTGGATCACGGGGGGGATCTTACGAGCAGTACTTC. The J gene is TRBJ2-7, the V gene TRBV28; 8 bases are shared with TRBD2. Germline V gene lookup returns CDR1 MDHEN and CDR2 SYDVKM. The CDR3 runs to 17 residues. With V trimmed by 2 bases and J by 4 bases, 13 bases remained unmatched. Full variable domain (outside the CDR3, taken from reference TRBV28 and TRBJ2-7): DVKVTQSSRYLVKRTGEKVFLECVQDMDHENMFWYRQDPGLGLRLIYFSYDVKMKEKGDIPEGYSVSREKKERFSLILESASTNQTSMYLCASSLGGSRGGSYEQYFGPGTRLTVT.

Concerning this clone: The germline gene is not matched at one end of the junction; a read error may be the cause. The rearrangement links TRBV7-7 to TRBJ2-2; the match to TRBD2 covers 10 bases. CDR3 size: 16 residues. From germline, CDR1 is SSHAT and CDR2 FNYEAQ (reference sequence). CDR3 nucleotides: TGTGCTAGCAGCTTATCACCTAGCGGGAGTGGTGGGGAGCTGTTTTTT. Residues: CASSLSPSGSGGELFF.

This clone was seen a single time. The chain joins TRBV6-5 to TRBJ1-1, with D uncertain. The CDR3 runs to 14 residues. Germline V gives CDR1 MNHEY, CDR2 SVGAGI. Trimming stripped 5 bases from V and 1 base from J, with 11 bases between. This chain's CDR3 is CASSGSLGNTEAFF. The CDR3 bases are TGTGCCAGCAGTGGATCCCTTGGGAACACTGAAGCTTTCTTT.

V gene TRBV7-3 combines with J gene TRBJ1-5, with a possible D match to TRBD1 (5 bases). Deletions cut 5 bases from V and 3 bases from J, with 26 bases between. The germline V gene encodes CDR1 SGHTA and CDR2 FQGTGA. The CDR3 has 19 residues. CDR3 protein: CASSRHDPGRQGTNQPQHF. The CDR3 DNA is TGTGCCAGCAGCCGCCACGATCCCGGACGGCAGGGAACCAATCAGCCCCAGCATTTT.

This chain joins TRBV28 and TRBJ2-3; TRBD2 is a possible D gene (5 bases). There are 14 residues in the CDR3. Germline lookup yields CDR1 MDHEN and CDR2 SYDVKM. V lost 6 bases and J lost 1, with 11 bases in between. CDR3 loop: CASRGPGGTDTQYF. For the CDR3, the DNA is TGTGCCAGCAGGGGCCCCGGGGGCACAGATACGCAGTATTTT.

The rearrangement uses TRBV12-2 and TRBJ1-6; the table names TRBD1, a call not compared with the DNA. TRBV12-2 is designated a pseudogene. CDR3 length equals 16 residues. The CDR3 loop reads CASQPGQGCRNSPLHF. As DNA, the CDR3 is TGTGCAAGTCAACCGGGACAGGGTTGCCGCAATTCACCCCTCCACTTT.

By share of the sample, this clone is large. DNA of the CDR3: TGTGCCAGCATTACTCCGTTGATCAATGAGCAGTTCTTC. Amino acids: CASITPLINEQFF. V usage is TRBV6-1 and J usage is TRBJ2-1; no reliable D call. Trimming removed 7 bases at V and 6 bases at J, with 13 bases between. Germline V gene data show CDR1 as MNHNS and CDR2 as SASEGT. This CDR3 spans 13 amino acids.

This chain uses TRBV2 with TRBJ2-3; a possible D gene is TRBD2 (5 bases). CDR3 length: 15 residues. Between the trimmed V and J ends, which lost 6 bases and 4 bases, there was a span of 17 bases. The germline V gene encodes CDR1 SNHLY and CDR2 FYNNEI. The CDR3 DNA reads TGTGCCAGCAGCCCGATGGGCGGGTCGGCAGATACGCAGTATTTT. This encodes CASSPMGGSADTQYF.

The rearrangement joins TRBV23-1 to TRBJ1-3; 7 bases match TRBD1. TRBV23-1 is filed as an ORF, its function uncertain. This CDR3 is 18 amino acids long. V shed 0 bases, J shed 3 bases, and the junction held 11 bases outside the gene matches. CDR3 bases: TGCGCCAGCAGTCAATCCCCCCGTGGCAGGGGGAATGGAAACACCATATATTTT. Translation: CASSQSPRGRGNGNTIYF.

The CDR3 DNA follows: TGTGCCAGCAGACCTGGACACAATAATGAAAAACTGTTTTTT. Translating gives CASRPGHNNEKLFF. The V gene is TRBV6-6, the J gene TRBJ1-4, with a tentative D call TRBD1 (5 bases). With 6 bases removed from V and 4 bases from J, the gap between germline ends came to 12 bases. CDR3 length: 14 amino acids. From germline, CDR1 is MNHNY and CDR2 SVGAGI (reference sequence).